The present TCR beta chain was sequenced within a study of blood T cells in healthy people across ages. Germline CDR1 is LGHNA and CDR2 is YNFKEQ. The CDR3 runs 18 residues. J gave up 3 bases and V 0 bases, and 7 bases lay outside the gene matches. The study's findings and limits: In long-lived donors, naive CD4+ cell counts and diversity exceeded those of aged donors.

A second about 7 to 11 cycle PCR used barcoded and J-beta primers. The template-switch adaptor was a 5' adaptor with 12 random nucleotides. It tagged each cDNA molecule. A minimum of 2.5 million CDR3-containing paired-end reads was obtained for each sample. Via MiXCR, TCRdb re-called the 5' RACE reads, giving one row per CDR3 protein. This sample has hundreds of thousands of distinct CDR3 sequences, with about 30% found just once. This clonotype was recorded many times. Its antigen is still unknown. The TCR sequence derives from a woman older than 75 in good health. The V gene is TRBV4-2, the J gene TRBJ2-5; 13 positions match TRBD2. Sequencing used blood. The CDR3 nucleotides read TGTGCCAGCAGCCAAGATGCGGGGACTAGCGGGGCCGAAGAGACCCAGTACTTC. This encodes CASSQDAGTSGAEETQYF.